This is a list of T cell receptor beta chains from one sample in a study of a mutant IDH1 vaccine in newly diagnosed glioma. Their antigens are not known. Clones were sequenced by immunoSEQ multiplex PCR, and TCRdb holds only the in-frame ones, with some missing. Of about 20,000 clones in the sample, roughly 86% are singletons; the top ten hold less than 15%. The sequenced sample was PBMCs, obtained from a glioma patient whose treatment included an IDH1 peptide vaccine. Every receptor here comes from a man aged 25 to 40 with glioma. CDR3s include the opening cysteine and the closing phenylalanine or tryptophan. D genes are given only for firm matches. Part of the rows lack a size; the others show once, few, many or a class for expanded clones.

. | TRBJ1-3 | TRBV7-6 | 18 | . | CASSLVRGFDLSGNTIYF | TGTGCCAGCAGCTTAGTAAGGGGGTTTGATCTCTCTGGAAACACCATATATTTT
TRBD1 | TRBJ2-2 | TRBV10-3 | 14 | . | CAIRGQSNTGELFF | TGTGCCATCAGGGGACAGTCGAACACCGGGGAGCTGTTTTTT
TRBD2 | TRBJ2-7 | TRBV19 | 15 | . | CASSIPNRGGYEQYF | TGTGCCAGTAGTATCCCCAATCGGGGGGGCTACGAGCAGTACTTC
TRBD1 | TRBJ2-7 | TRBV7-2 | 14 | once | CASSLTDRTGEQYF | TGTGCCAGCAGCTTAACGGACAGGACGGGCGAGCAGTACTTC
. | TRBJ1-1 | TRBV7-9 | 16 | . | CASSYPTGPLNTEAFF | TGTGCCAGCAGTTATCCCACCGGGCCGCTGAACACTGAAGCTTTCTTT
TRBD1 | TRBJ1-5 | TRBV5-6 | 16 | once | CASSQFRTGHNQPQHF | TGTGCCAGCAGCCAATTCAGGACAGGGCACAATCAGCCCCAGCATTTT
. | TRBJ1-4 | TRBV2 | 17 | . | CASSDPVDGGVGEKLFF | TGTGCCAGCAGTGACCCCGTAGACGGGGGGGTAGGTGAAAAACTGTTTTTT
. | TRBJ1-1 | TRBV6-6 | 13 | . | CASSYDRSTEAFF | TGTGCCAGCAGTTACGACAGAAGCACTGAAGCTTTCTTT
TRBD2 | TRBJ2-7 | TRBV10-3 | 14 | . | CAISEGLAGIEQYF | TGTGCCATCAGTGAGGGACTAGCGGGGATCGAGCAGTACTTC
. | TRBJ2-1 | TRBV19 | 14 | . | CASSRTTSYNEQFF | TGTGCCAGTAGCCGGACTACCTCCTACAATGAGCAGTTCTTC
. | TRBJ2-3 | TRBV10-2 | 16 | . | CASSDPLAKSTDTQYF | TGCGCCAGCAGTGATCCCCTAGCGAAGAGCACAGATACGCAGTATTTT
. | TRBJ1-1 | TRBV4-1 | 14 | few | CASSQDIGDTEAFF | TGCGCCAGCAGCCAAGATATAGGGGACACTGAAGCTTTCTTT
. | TRBJ2-3 | TRBV5-4 | 13 | . | CASSMGLTDTQYF | TGTGCCAGCAGCATGGGCCTGACAGATACGCAGTATTTT
. | TRBJ2-5 | TRBV13 | 11 | . | CASSLVETQYF | TGTGCCAGCAGCTTAGTTGAGACCCAGTACTTC
TRBD2 | TRBJ2-1 | TRBV25-1 | 15 | . | CASSAGLAGVGEQFF | TGTGCCAGCAGTGCGGGACTAGCGGGAGTCGGTGAGCAGTTCTTC
TRBD1 | TRBJ2-7 | TRBV6-1 | 14 | . | CASSSPGQGAEQYF | TGTGCCAGCAGTTCCCCGGGACAGGGGGCCGAGCAGTACTTC
TRBD1 | TRBJ1-3 | TRBV14 | 15 | . | CASSRGTGIGNTIYF | TGTGCCAGCAGCCGCGGGACAGGGATCGGAAACACCATATATTTT
TRBD2 | TRBJ2-7 | TRBV4-1 | 15 | . | CASSQELAGSYEQYF | TGCGCCAGCAGCCAAGAACTAGCGGGATCCTACGAGCAGTACTTC
TRBD2 | TRBJ2-7 | TRBV7-6 | 17 | . | CASSLRLTGLAGGEQYF | TGTGCCAGCAGCTTAAGGCTGACGGGGCTAGCGGGAGGTGAGCAGTACTTC
. | TRBJ1-4 | TRBV6-1 | 12 | few | CATQANNEKLFF | TGTGCCACACAGGCAAATAATGAAAAACTGTTTTTT
. | TRBJ2-7 | TRBV5-4 | 13 | . | CASSSPGFYEQYF | TGTGCCAGCAGCTCCCCGGGATTCTACGAGCAGTACTTC
TRBD2 | TRBJ2-3 | TRBV5-1 | 18 | . | CASSGSSGAVGSTDTQYF | TGCGCCAGCAGCGGATCTAGCGGGGCGGTAGGAAGCACAGATACGCAGTATTTT
. | TRBJ2-7 | TRBV5-6 | 15 | . | CASRLVGPGSYEQYF | TGTGCCAGCAGGTTAGTAGGTCCGGGCAGCTACGAGCAGTACTTC
. | TRBJ1-1 | TRBV15 | 16 | once | CATSRDSARQNTEAFF | TGTGCCACCAGCAGAGATTCGGCCAGGCAGAACACTGAAGCTTTCTTT
. | TRBJ1-1 | TRBV5-5 | 14 | . | CASSLGTAGGEAFF | TGTGCCAGCAGCTTAGGGACCGCTGGTGGGGAAGCTTTCTTT
. | TRBJ1-1 | TRBV7-2 | 13 | few | CASSLRDTNEAFF | TGTGCCAGCAGCCTCCGGGACACGAACGAAGCTTTCTTT
TRBD2 | TRBJ2-1 | TRBV30 | 12 | once | CAWSVFGTSQFF | TGTGCCTGGAGTGTATTCGGGACTAGTCAATTCTTC
TRBD1 | TRBJ1-2 | TRBV6-5 | 15 | . | CASSYLLGPGGGYTF | TGTGCCAGCAGTTACCTTCTTGGGCCAGGGGGCGGCTACACCTTC
. | TRBJ1-2 | TRBV6-6 | 11 | . | CASRGVDGYTF | TGTGCCAGCAGGGGCGTAGATGGCTACACCTTC
TRBD1 | TRBJ2-7 | TRBV10-1 | 14 | . | CASSEYRGPYEQYF | TGCGCCAGCAGTGAGTACAGGGGGCCTTACGAGCAGTACTTC
. | TRBJ1-1 | TRBV27 | 12 | few | CASWRMNTEAFF | TGTGCCAGCTGGAGGATGAACACTGAAGCTTTCTTT
. | TRBJ1-2 | TRBV5-6 | 16 | . | CASSRRTAGSIYGYTF | TGTGCCAGCAGCAGACGGACAGCCGGGAGTATATATGGCTACACCTTC
. | TRBJ2-7 | TRBV2 | 13 | once | CASSDPRPTQQYF | TGTGCCAGCAGTGACCCCAGGCCTACGCAGCAGTACTTC
TRBD1 | TRBJ1-5 | TRBV6-4 | 15 | . | CASSATGTENQPQHF | TGTGCCAGCAGTGCCACCGGGACAGAGAATCAGCCCCAGCATTTT
TRBD1 | TRBJ2-7 | TRBV18 | 14 | . | CASSPPGQDYEQYF | TGTGCCAGCTCACCACCCGGACAGGACTACGAGCAGTACTTC
. | TRBJ1-2 | TRBV6-5 | 15 | . | CASSLGAQANYGYTF | TGTGCCAGCAGCCTCGGGGCCCAGGCAAACTATGGCTACACCTTC
TRBD2 | TRBJ2-3 | TRBV11-2 | 17 | . | CASSLLLAGGVADTQYF | TGTGCCAGCAGCCTCTTACTAGCGGGAGGGGTCGCAGATACGCAGTATTTT
TRBD1 | TRBJ2-2 | TRBV5-1 | 17 | . | CASSLDRDRVLTGELFF | TGCGCCAGCAGCTTGGATCGGGACAGGGTACTTACCGGGGAGCTGTTTTTT
. | TRBJ2-6 | TRBV21-1 | 18 | . | CASRGENRGHAGANVLTF | TGTGCCAGCAGAGGGGAAAACAGGGGGCACGCTGGGGCCAACGTCCTGACTTTC
. | TRBJ2-3 | TRBV7-9 | 15 | . | CASSQDTSGTDTQYF | TGTGCCAGCAGCCAGGACACTAGTGGCACAGATACGCAGTATTTT
TRBD2 | TRBJ2-7 | TRBV10-3 | 15 | . | CAISTTSGGLYEQYF | TGTGCCATCAGTACGACTAGCGGGGGACTCTACGAGCAGTACTTC
. | TRBJ1-1 | TRBV11-2 | 14 | . | CASSPRGGSTEAFF | TGTGCCAGCAGCCCCCGTGGGGGGAGCACTGAAGCTTTCTTT
. | TRBJ1-2 | TRBV27 | 16 | . | CASSLSGRAVRYGYTF | TGTGCCAGCAGTTTATCGGGCAGGGCCGTTAGGTATGGCTACACCTTC
. | TRBJ1-4 | TRBV7-2 | 15 | . | CASSSAGTSSEKLFF | TGTGCCAGCAGCTCCGCCGGGACAAGCAGTGAAAAACTGTTTTTT
. | TRBJ1-4 | TRBV29-1 | 14 | . | CSVGWESTNEKLFF | TGCAGCGTTGGGTGGGAATCAACTAATGAAAAACTGTTTTTT
. | TRBJ1-2 | TRBV7-9 | 14 | . | CASSLAPRDRGYTF | TGTGCCAGCAGCTTAGCGCCCAGGGACCGGGGCTACACCTTC
TRBD1 | TRBJ1-1 | TRBV10-3 | 14 | . | CAIREQGEGTEAFF | TGTGCCATCAGAGAACAGGGGGAAGGAACTGAAGCTTTCTTT
. | TRBJ1-4 | TRBV14 | 13 | . | CASSQDLSAALFF | TGTGCCAGCAGCCAAGATCTTTCGGCAGCGCTGTTTTTT
TRBD1 | TRBJ1-2 | TRBV15 | 14 | once | CATSRETRTGGYTF | TGTGCCACCAGCAGAGAGACCAGGACAGGTGGCTACACCTTC
. | TRBJ2-1 | TRBV5-1 | 14 | medium-sized | CASSLQASYNEQFF | TGCGCCAGCAGCTTACAGGCTAGCTACAATGAGCAGTTCTTC
. | TRBJ1-4 | TRBV29-1 | 12 | . | CSVDRLNEKLFF | TGCAGCGTTGACAGACTAAATGAAAAACTGTTTTTT
. | TRBJ2-5 | TRBV7-8 | 14 | . | CASSRPIRAETQYF | TGTGCCAGCAGCCGCCCAATAAGGGCAGAGACCCAGTACTTC
. | TRBJ2-7 | TRBV5-1 | 15 | . | CASSPETFSSYEQYF | TGCGCCAGCAGCCCCGAGACCTTCAGCTCCTACGAGCAGTACTTC
. | TRBJ1-1 | TRBV30 | 12 | few | CASDPLGTEAFF | TGTGCCTCGGACCCCCTCGGAACTGAAGCTTTCTTT
. | TRBJ1-3 | TRBV18 | 15 | . | CASSPSQGYGNTIYF | TGTGCCAGCTCACCGAGTCAGGGGTACGGAAACACCATATATTTT